What follows is one TCR beta chain and its context. These data come from a study of a mutant IDH1 vaccine in newly diagnosed glioma. Sequencing used immunoSEQ multiplex PCR; TCRdb keeps in-frame clones, though not all of them. The table lists 60,000 to 75,000 clones, 75% to 85% of them singletons, with approximately 8.2% in the top ten. Indicated time point: baseline, week 1 (first vaccination visit). Treatment reported: pre-vaccination baseline after standard-of-care therapy. Deletions cut 4 bases from V and 8 bases from J, with 6 bases between. This CDR3 has 10 residues. Germline-derived CDR1 and CDR2 are DFQATT and SNEGSKA (reference sequence).

The source was PBMCs, collected from a glioma patient treated with radiotherapy, temozolomide or both. The chain carries TRBV20-1 and TRBJ1-3, with D perhaps matching TRBD1 (6 bases). The clonotype comes from a middle-aged man with glioma. CDR3 sequence reads: CSAKGDTIYF. CDR3 DNA sequence: TGCAGTGCTAAGGGGGACACCATATATTTT.